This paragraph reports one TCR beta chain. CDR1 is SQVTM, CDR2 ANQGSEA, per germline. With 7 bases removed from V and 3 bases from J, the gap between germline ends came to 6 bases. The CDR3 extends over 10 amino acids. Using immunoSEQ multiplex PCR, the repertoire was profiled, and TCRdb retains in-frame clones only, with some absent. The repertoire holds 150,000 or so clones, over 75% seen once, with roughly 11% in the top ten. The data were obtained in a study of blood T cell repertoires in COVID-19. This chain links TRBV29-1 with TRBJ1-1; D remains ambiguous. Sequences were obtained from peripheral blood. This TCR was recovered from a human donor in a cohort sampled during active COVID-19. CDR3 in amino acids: CSGRDTEAFF. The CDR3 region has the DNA TGCAGCGGGAGGGACACTGAAGCTTTCTTT.